The 30 T cell receptor beta chains listed next were all sequenced from one sample in a study of T cells in Graves' hyperthyroidism and ophthalmopathy. Amplified regions were TCR beta CDR3 sequences from RNA transcripts. During a first-round RT-PCR of the TCR CDR3, the HTBI primer set was used. TCRdb re-derived calls from the multiplex PCR reads in MiXCR, one entry per CDR3 protein. The repertoire holds 300,000 to 450,000 distinct CDR3 sequences, with about 14% as singletons. The sample comprised blood. These receptors were obtained from a woman aged 30 to 39 with Graves' ophthalmopathy.

V usage is TRBV28 and J usage is TRBJ1-5; no clear D. V was shortened by 5 bases and J by 2 bases, with 13 bases between the two germline ends. The CDR3 sequence is 15 residues long. Germline-derived CDR1 and CDR2 are MDHEN and SYDVKM. The CDR3 coding sequence is TGTGCCAGCAGTCCTGACCCCGGGGGCAATCAGCCCCAGCATTTT. Protein sequence: CASSPDPGGNQPQHF.

This clonotype was counted ten times or more. The rearrangement joins TRBV4-2 to TRBJ1-4; D is unresolved. CDR1 is LGHNA and CDR2 is YNFKEQ in the germline V gene. The V gene lost 0 bases and the J gene lost 2 bases, with 10 bases spanning the gap. The CDR3 is 16 amino acids. The CDR3 bases are TGTGCCAGCAGCCAAGATATCCATTGGACTAATGAAAAACTGTTTTTT. This translates into CASSQDIHWTNEKLFF.

There are many counts of this clonotype. The rearrangement uses TRBV6-2 or TRBV6-3 and TRBJ2-5; the D gene could be TRBD1 or TRBD2 (5 bases each). Germline values: CDR1 MNHEY, CDR2 SVGEGT. CDR3 length: 17 amino acids. Trimming cost V 0 bases and J 5 bases, with 19 bases left between them. The CDR3 here is CASSYSRGRSREETQYF. Written as DNA, the CDR3 is TGTGCCAGCAGTTACTCGAGAGGCCGAAGCAGGGAGGAGACCCAGTACTTC.

This clonotype was detected many times. The V call is TRBV2, the J call TRBJ2-3; 12 bases are shared with TRBD2. CDR3 length: 14 amino acids. V was clipped by 5 bases and J by 8 bases; unmatched bases: 5. Germline loops: CDR1 SNHLY, CDR2 FYNNEI. The CDR3 sequence: CASSLAGGPRTQYF. As DNA, the CDR3 is TGTGCCAGCAGTCTAGCGGGGGGGCCGCGTACGCAGTATTTT.

This clonotype was observed at least ten times. The chain couples TRBV3-1 to TRBJ2-1; TRBD1 might be the D (5 bases). Germline CDR1 reads LGHDT; CDR2 reads YNNKEL (reference sequence). V lost 4 bases and J 4 bases, leaving 14 bases between the germline ends. This CDR3 has 15 amino acids. The CDR3 reads CASSRTRRGYNEQFF. The CDR3 DNA reads as TGTGCCAGCAGCCGGACAAGACGTGGGTACAATGAGCAGTTCTTC.

This clonotype was counted ten times or more. The V call is TRBV13, the J call TRBJ1-1; D unresolved. The CDR3 is 14 amino acids. The V gene's germline CDR1 is PRHDT and CDR2 FYEKMQ (reference sequence). The V gene lost 5 bases and the J gene lost 1 base, with 11 bases spanning the gap. The CDR3 reads CASSHGLTNTEAFF. In DNA form, the CDR3 reads TGTGCCAGCAGCCATGGACTAACGAACACTGAAGCTTTCTTT.

Details on this clonotype: This may come from a read error, since a much larger clone is one base off. The chain couples TRBV2 to TRBJ2-6; either TRBD1 or TRBD2 may fit D (5 bases each). Trimming removed 7 bases at V and 2 bases at J, with 15 bases between. Germline-derived CDR1 and CDR2 are SNHLY and FYNNEI. The CDR3 contains 16 residues. The CDR3 region has the DNA TGTGCCAGCACCACTATTGGGGGTCCTGGGGCCAACGTCCTGACTTTC. Translating gives CASTTIGGPGANVLTF.

In this sample, this clonotype turned up many times. The V gene is TRBV6-1, the J gene TRBJ2-4, with a possible D match to TRBD1 (6 bases). This CDR3 comprises 14 residues. Per the germline V gene, CDR1 is MNHNS and CDR2 is SASEGT. Trimming stripped 6 bases from V and 6 bases from J, with 15 bases between. The CDR3 DNA sequence: TGTGCCAGCAGAGATCCGGGACAATTAAACATTCAGTACTTC. Encoded protein: CASRDPGQLNIQYF.

This clonotype was seen ten or more times. This chain uses TRBV7-2 with TRBJ1-2, with 7 nucleotides matching TRBD1. Germline assignment: CDR1 SGHTA and CDR2 FQGNSA. This CDR3 has 13 residues. V gave up 6 bases and J gave up 4 bases; unmatched junction bases: 5. In DNA, the CDR3 is TGTGCCAGCAGACAGACAGGGATCTATGGCTACACCTTC. Translated: CASRQTGIYGYTF.

The chain has TRBV6-9 and TRBJ2-2; no definite D call. The CDR3 length is 15 residues. Looked up from germline, CDR1 is MNHGY and CDR2 is SVAAGI. Deletions cut 2 bases from V and 0 bases from J, with 7 bases between. CDR3 loop: CASSYTPSNTGELFF. The CDR3 DNA is TGTGCCAGCAGTTATACTCCGTCGAACACCGGGGAGCTGTTTTTT.

This clonotype was counted many times. The rearrangement uses TRBV20-1 and TRBJ1-2; 9 bases match TRBD1. This CDR3 has 15 amino acids. Germline V gene sequence: CDR1 DFQATT, CDR2 SNEGSKA (reference sequence). Trimming at V came to 0 bases and at J to 1 base, leaving 3 bases not matched to a gene. CDR3 bases: TGCAGTGCTAGAGAAGCGACAGGGGGTAACTATGGCTACACCTTC. Translated, it gives CSAREATGGNYGYTF.

This clonotype has a handful of counts. V usage is TRBV10-1 and J usage is TRBJ2-5; TRBD2 agrees at 9 bases. The CDR3 is 16 amino acids. Germline V gene sequence: CDR1 WNHNN, CDR2 SYGVQD (reference sequence). V was clipped by 3 bases and J by 1 base; unmatched bases: 6. This CDR3 is CASSDRSSGGQETQYF. In DNA, the CDR3 is TGCGCCAGCAGTGATCGGAGTAGCGGGGGCCAAGAGACCCAGTACTTC.

This clonotype was counted ten times or more. The genes are TRBV30 and TRBJ1-4; a weak D match, TRBD1 (6 bases). The CDR3 covers 14 residues. Germline CDR1 and CDR2: GTSNPN and SVGIG (reference sequence). The V gene lost 2 bases and the J gene lost 4 bases, with 11 bases spanning the gap. Here the CDR3 DNA reads TGTGCCTGGAGTCCGGGACACCTTAATGAAAAACTGTTTTTT. Translated, it gives CAWSPGHLNEKLFF.

This clonotype occurred many times. The chain employs TRBV12-5 and TRBJ2-3, with D tentatively TRBD2 (7 bases). V lost 0 bases to trimming and J lost 3 bases, with 13 bases between them. Germline V gene data show CDR1 as LGHNT and CDR2 as FRNRAP. The CDR3 consists of 16 residues. The CDR3 loop reads CASGLVGGGVTDTQYF. The CDR3 nucleotides are TGTGCTAGTGGTTTGGTGGGGGGGGGCGTAACAGATACGCAGTATTTT. Combining the CDR3 with reference TRBV12-5 and TRBJ2-3 gives the whole variable domain DARVTQTPRHKVTEMGQEVTMRCQPILGHNTVFWYRQTMMQGLELLAYFRNRAPLDDSGMPKDRFSAEMPDATLATLKIQPSEPRDSAVYFCASGLVGGGVTDTQYFGPGTRLTVL.

This clonotype has more than one count but fewer than ten. Written as DNA, the CDR3 is TGTGCCAGCAGTTACGGGACAGGGGCTGGGGCCAACGTCCTGACTTTC. This sequence encodes CASSYGTGAGANVLTF. The rearrangement links TRBV6-5 to TRBJ2-6; TRBD1 agrees at 10 bases. The CDR3 is 16 residues long. V trimming: 2 bases; J trimming: 2 bases; junction bases outside the gene matches: 0. In germline, CDR1 is MNHEY, CDR2 SVGAGI.

This clonotype was recorded at least ten times. This chain links TRBV27 with TRBJ2-7, with 8 positions matching TRBD1. The J segment lost 3 bases and the V segment lost 8 bases, leaving 12 bases of the junction unmatched. CDR3 length: 15 amino acids. CDR1 MNHEY and CDR2 SMNVEV come from the germline V gene (reference sequence). For the CDR3, the DNA is TGTGCCAGCCGTCATTCGAGGACAGGGATCTACGAGCAGTACTTC. Its protein is CASRHSRTGIYEQYF.

This clonotype was seen at least ten times. J is TRBJ1-2 and V is TRBV29-1; D is unresolved. CDR1 and CDR2 from the germline V gene are SQVTM and ANQGSEA. The ends were cut back, 2 bases at V and 6 bases at J, with 10 bases in the middle. The CDR3 has 12 residues. The CDR3 DNA follows: TGCAGCGTTGAACGGACGAGCAATGGCTACACCTTC. Protein product: CSVERTSNGYTF.

There are many counts of this clonotype. This sequence joins TRBV5-1 and TRBJ2-6; possibly TRBD1 for D (6 bases). V lost 0 bases and J 0 bases, leaving 13 bases between the germline ends. Germline loops: CDR1 SGHRS, CDR2 YFSETQ. This CDR3 region has 18 residues. The CDR3, as DNA: TGCGCCAGCAGCTTGGTAGGACAGTCCTCCTCTGGGGCCAACGTCCTGACTTTC. Residues: CASSLVGQSSSGANVLTF. The variable domain in full, with the rest retrieved from reference TRBV5-1 and TRBJ2-6, is KAGVTQTPRYLIKTRGQQVTLSCSPISGHRSVSWYQQTPGQGLQFLFEYFSETQRNKGNFPGRFSGRQFSNSRSEMNVSTLELGDSALYLCASSLVGQSSSGANVLTFGAGSRLTVL.

This clonotype was found a few times. The chain has TRBV6-1 and TRBJ1-5; TRBD1 aligns across 7 bases. The CDR3 loop spans 14 amino acids. V dropped 6 bases and J dropped 7; count of bases not matched to a gene: 9. Germline CDR1 is MNHNS and CDR2 is SASEGT. As DNA, the CDR3 is TGTGCCAGCAGCACGACAGGGAGCGGCCAGCCCCAGCATTTT. This gives the protein CASSTTGSGQPQHF.

The chain carries TRBV20-1 and TRBJ2-2, with 14 positions matching TRBD2. Germline V gene data show CDR1 as DFQATT and CDR2 as SNEGSKA (reference sequence). This CDR3 spans 18 amino acids. Trimming removed 5 bases from V and 6 bases from J; junction bases left unmatched: 14. The CDR3 is CSAQATSGGAGYPGELFF. CDR3 in DNA: TGCAGTGCTCAAGCGACTAGCGGGGGGGCCGGTTACCCCGGGGAGCTGTTTTTT.

CDR3 coding DNA: TGTGCCAGCACACCGGGGGAGCGGGCCTTGAATGAGCAGTTCTTC. Translated, it gives CASTPGERALNEQFF. This chain uses TRBV9 with TRBJ2-1; D possibly corresponds to TRBD2 (6 bases). From germline, CDR1 is SGDLS and CDR2 YYNGEE. The V end lost 6 bases, the J end lost 7 bases, and 20 bases lay between the germline ends. The CDR3 consists of 15 residues.

There are many counts of this clonotype. This chain connects TRBV28 to TRBJ2-5; 7 bases line up with TRBD1. The CDR3 extends over 13 amino acids. J lost 4 bases, V lost 8 bases, and 7 bases had no gene match. The germline V gene encodes CDR1 MDHEN and CDR2 SYDVKM. The CDR3 here is CASVGAGGETQYF. CDR3 coding DNA: TGTGCCAGCGTCGGGGCAGGGGGAGAGACCCAGTACTTC.

The chain is built from TRBV4-1 and TRBJ2-3; maybe TRBD1 (7 bases). Germline values: CDR1 MGHRA, CDR2 YSYEKL. This CDR3 has 14 amino acids. V was shortened by 5 bases and J by 4 bases, with 13 bases between the two germline ends. DNA for the CDR3: TGCGCCAGCAGCGCAGGGGGGACAGCAGATACGCAGTATTTT. Protein product: CASSAGGTADTQYF.

This clonotype was counted ten times or more. The junction does not match germline at one end; this may be a read error. The J gene is TRBJ2-1, the V gene TRBV2; 7 bases are shared with TRBD2. The CDR3 totals 15 residues. In germline, CDR1 is SNHLY, CDR2 FYNNEI. The DNA of the CDR3 is TGTGCCAGCAGTGATGGAGCGGGGAGTTACAATGGGCAGTTCTTC. Protein: CASSDGAGSYNGQFF.

The sample holds many counts of this clonotype. The rearrangement links TRBV30 to TRBJ1-4; the D is unclear. Per the germline V gene, CDR1 is GTSNPN and CDR2 is SVGIG (reference sequence). The CDR3 has 16 amino acids. Trimming left V 0 bases short and J 4 bases short, with 15 bases between. CDR3 amino acids: CAWSVRGMVVNEKLFF. CDR3 DNA sequence: TGTGCCTGGAGTGTACGGGGAATGGTCGTTAATGAAAAACTGTTTTTT.

The DNA of the CDR3 is TGTGCCAGCAGCTTCCAACAGGAAAATTCACCCCTCCACTTT. Translated, it gives CASSFQQENSPLHF. The chain combines TRBV7-9 with TRBJ1-6, with TRBD1 as a possible D gene (5 bases). The CDR3 is 14 residues long. Between the trimmed V and J ends, which lost 3 bases and 7 bases, there was a span of 10 bases. CDR1 is SEHNR and CDR2 is FQNEAQ in the germline V gene (reference sequence). The full variable domain, rest sourced from reference TRBV7-9 and TRBJ1-6, is DTGVSQNPRHKITKRGQNVTFRCDPISEHNRLYWYRQTLGQGPEFLTYFQNEAQLEKSRLLSDRFSAERPKGSFSTLEIQRTEQGDSAMYLCASSFQQENSPLHFGNGTRLTVT.

CDR3 sequence reads: CASSGSGEDIDTQYF. CDR3 nucleotides: TGTGCCAGCAGCGGCAGCGGGGAGGATATAGATACGCAGTATTTT. The chain joins TRBV9 to TRBJ2-3; 7 bases agree with TRBD2. The V and J ends lost 3 bases and 5 bases, in that order; junction bases with no gene match: 9. The CDR3 is 15 residues long. Per germline, CDR1 SGDLS and CDR2 YYNGEE.

This clonotype showed up just a few times. This may be a read error: a much more frequent sequence differs by one nucleotide. V is TRBV28 and J is TRBJ1-1, with 7 bases that match TRBD1. Germline V gene lookup returns CDR1 MDHEN and CDR2 SYDVKM. This CDR3 has 12 residues. The junction had 4 bases not matched to a gene; V was cut back by 6 bases and J by 6 bases. CDR3 sequence: CASSGTASEAFF. The CDR3 DNA reads TGTGCCAGCAGCGGGACAGCCTCTGAAGCTTTCTTT.

This clonotype showed up many times. The V gene is TRBV20-1, the J gene TRBJ2-1; D not resolved. Trimming cost V 2 bases and J 5 bases, with 16 bases left between them. The length of the CDR3 is 15 residues. Germline V gene lookup returns CDR1 DFQATT and CDR2 SNEGSKA (reference sequence). The CDR3 reads CSARPMAGLHNEQFF. CDR3 nucleotides: TGCAGTGCTAGACCCATGGCAGGTTTACACAATGAGCAGTTCTTC.

This chain joins TRBV7-9 and TRBJ2-5; 12 positions match TRBD2. J gave up 5 bases and V 4 bases, and 8 bases lay outside the gene matches. Per germline, CDR1 SEHNR and CDR2 FQNEAQ (reference sequence). The CDR3 runs to 16 residues. The CDR3 DNA is TGTGCCAGCAGCTCAACGACTAGCGGGGGTCGGGAGACCCAGTACTTC. This gives the protein CASSSTTSGGRETQYF.